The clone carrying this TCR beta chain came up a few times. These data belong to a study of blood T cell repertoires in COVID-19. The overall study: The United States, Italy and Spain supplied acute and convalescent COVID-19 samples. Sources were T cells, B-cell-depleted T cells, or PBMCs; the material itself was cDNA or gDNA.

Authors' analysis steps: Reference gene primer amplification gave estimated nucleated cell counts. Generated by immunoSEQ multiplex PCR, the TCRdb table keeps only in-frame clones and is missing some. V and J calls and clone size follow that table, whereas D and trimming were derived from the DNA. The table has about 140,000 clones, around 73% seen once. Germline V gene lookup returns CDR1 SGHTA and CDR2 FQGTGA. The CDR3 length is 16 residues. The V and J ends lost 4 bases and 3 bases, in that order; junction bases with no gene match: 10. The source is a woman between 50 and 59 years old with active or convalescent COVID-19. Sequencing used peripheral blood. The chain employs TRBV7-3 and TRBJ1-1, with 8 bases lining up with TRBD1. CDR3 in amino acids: CASSSPPSGQDTEAFF. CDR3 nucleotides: TGTGCCAGCAGCTCCCCACCCTCGGGACAGGACACTGAAGCTTTCTTT.